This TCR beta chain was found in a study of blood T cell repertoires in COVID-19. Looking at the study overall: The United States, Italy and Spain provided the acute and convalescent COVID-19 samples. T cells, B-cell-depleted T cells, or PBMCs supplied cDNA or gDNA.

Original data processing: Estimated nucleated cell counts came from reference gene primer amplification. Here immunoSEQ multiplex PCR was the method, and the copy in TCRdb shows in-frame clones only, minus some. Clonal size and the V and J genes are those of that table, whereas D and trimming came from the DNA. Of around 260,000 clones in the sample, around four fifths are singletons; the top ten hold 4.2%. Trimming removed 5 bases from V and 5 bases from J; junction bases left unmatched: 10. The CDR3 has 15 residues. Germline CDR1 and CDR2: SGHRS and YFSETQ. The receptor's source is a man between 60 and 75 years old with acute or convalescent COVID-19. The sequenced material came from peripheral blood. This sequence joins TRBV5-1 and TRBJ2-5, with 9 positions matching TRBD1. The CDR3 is CASREGQGFSETQYF. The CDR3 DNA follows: TGCGCCAGCAGGGAGGGACAGGGATTTTCGGAGACCCAGTACTTC.